A single sample gave rise to the 32 T cell receptor beta chains below, sequenced in a study of T-cell memory formation after mild COVID-19. Using its own MiXCR run on the 5' RACE reads, TCRdb lists one record per CDR3 protein. The sample shows some 150,000 distinct CDR3 sequences, 14% of them seen only once. Sequenced: PBMCs or a T cell subset sorted from them (not recorded which). These receptors were collected from an adult woman who had mild COVID-19 (a few samples of this study predate the infection). Cell type and time point are not known.

This clonotype turned up a few times. The rearrangement joins TRBV5-1 to TRBJ2-5; 8 bases align to TRBD2. The CDR3 sequence is 16 residues long. With V trimmed by 1 base and J by 4 bases, 9 bases remained unmatched. CDR1 and CDR2 (germline): SGHRS, YFSETQ. The DNA for the CDR3 is TGCGCCAGCAGCTTGAGTGGGTTAGCGGGGTCAGAGACCCAGTACTTC. Translated, it gives CASSLSGLAGSETQYF.

The chain combines TRBV12-3 or TRBV12-4 with TRBJ2-3; the match to TRBD2 covers 8 bases. The CDR3 is 14 residues long. Losses at the gene ends were 8 bases for V and 2 bases for J; bases not matched to a gene: 6. CDR3 in DNA: TGTGCCAGCCCGGGACTAGGCCTCACAGATACGCAGTATTTT. It translates to CASPGLGLTDTQYF.

J is TRBJ2-1 and V is TRBV3-1; weak D call: TRBD2 (7 bases). V was cut by 0 bases and J by 3 bases, with 21 bases left in between. The CDR3 sequence is 19 residues long. Germline values: CDR1 LGHDT, CDR2 YNNKEL (reference sequence). The CDR3 sequence is CASSQDVLGRRDNYNEQFF. The CDR3 DNA sequence: TGTGCCAGCAGCCAAGATGTACTCGGGAGGCGGGACAACTACAATGAGCAGTTCTTC.

At least ten counts were recorded for this clonotype. The genes are TRBV7-6 and TRBJ2-1; TRBD1 matches 9 bases. CDR3 length equals 16 residues. The germline CDR1 and CDR2 sequences are SGHVS and FNYEAQ. V trimming: 5 bases; J trimming: 7 bases; junction bases outside the gene matches: 12. Here the CDR3 reads CASSLYPGQGYNEQFF. The CDR3 DNA reads as TGTGCCAGCAGCCTTTACCCGGGACAGGGTTATAATGAGCAGTTCTTC.

V gene TRBV7-9 combines with J gene TRBJ2-5; no reliable D call. The CDR3 has 16 residues. The V end was cut by 5 bases, the J end by 4 bases, with 20 bases between. CDR1 is SEHNR and CDR2 is FQNEAQ in the germline V gene (reference sequence). CDR3: CASSPPRALGVETQYF. CDR3 sequence (DNA): TGTGCCAGCAGCCCCCCCCGGGCTCTCGGCGTAGAGACCCAGTACTTC.

This clonotype has just a few counts. The rearrangement uses TRBV9 and TRBJ1-1; 10 nucleotides agree with TRBD1. Trimming cost V 2 bases and J 5 bases; bases outside gene matches: 6. CDR3 length equals 15 residues. Germline CDR1 is SGDLS and CDR2 is YYNGEE. In nucleotides, the CDR3 is TGTGCCAGCAGCGTTTCCGGGACAGGGGTAACTGAAGCTTTCTTT. Translated: CASSVSGTGVTEAFF.

This clonotype was found a few times. The junction departs from germline at one end; a sequencing error may be responsible. J is TRBJ2-1 and V is TRBV2, with no clear D. Germline CDR1 is SNHLY and CDR2 is FYNNEI. This CDR3 spans 15 amino acids. In DNA form, the CDR3 reads TGTGCCAGCAGGGAAGGTGTCAGCTCCTACAATGAGCAGTTCTTC. Its protein product is CASREGVSSYNEQFF.

This clonotype came up many times. The J gene is TRBJ2-2, the V gene TRBV4-2; TRBD2 might be the D (6 bases). CDR1 is LGHNA, CDR2 YNFKEQ, per germline. V was pared by 4 bases and J by 7 bases, with 10 bases between. CDR3 length: 13 residues. CDR3: CASSRRVDGELFF. For the CDR3, the DNA is TGTGCCAGCAGCCGGAGGGTGGACGGGGAGCTGTTTTTT.

There are many counts of this clonotype. The V and J genes are TRBV27 and TRBJ2-1; TRBD2 agrees at 12 bases. The V and J ends lost 3 bases and 5 bases, in that order; junction bases with no gene match: 8. This CDR3 comprises 17 residues. Germline CDR1 reads MNHEY; CDR2 reads SMNVEV (reference sequence). The DNA for the CDR3 is TGTGCCAGCAGTTTGGGGCTAGCGGGAGGGTCGAACAATGAGCAGTTCTTC. Amino acids: CASSLGLAGGSNNEQFF.

The genes are TRBV19 and TRBJ2-5; D possibly corresponds to TRBD1 (6 bases). The V and J ends lost 5 bases and 1 base respectively, with 11 bases between them. This CDR3 is 14 amino acids long. Looked up from germline, CDR1 is LNHDA and CDR2 is SQIVND (reference sequence). The CDR3 region is CASSSRQVQETQYF. DNA of the CDR3: TGTGCCAGTAGTTCCCGACAGGTCCAAGAGACCCAGTACTTC.

This clonotype was counted between two and nine times. The chain is built from TRBV25-1 and TRBJ2-1, with D perhaps matching TRBD2 (5 bases). The CDR3 covers 19 residues. Trimming pared 7 bases from V and 0 bases from J, leaving 25 bases between. Germline V CDR1 and CDR2: MGHDK, SYGVNS. CDR3 sequence reads: CASTPTRGGSSGSYNEQFF. As DNA, the CDR3 is TGTGCCAGCACCCCCACACGAGGAGGTAGCTCAGGCTCCTACAATGAGCAGTTCTTC.

The chain employs TRBV6-5 and TRBJ2-2; 8 bases line up with TRBD1. Germline CDR1 and CDR2: MNHEY and SVGAGI. The junction had 2 bases not matched to a gene; V was cut back by 0 bases and J by 8 bases. This CDR3 is built from 14 residues. The CDR3 bases are TGTGCCAGCAGTTACTCCCAGGGGGCAGGGGAGCTGTTTTTT. This translates into CASSYSQGAGELFF.

V gene TRBV13 combines with J gene TRBJ2-2; 8 bases match TRBD2. V dropped 4 bases and J dropped 5; count of bases not matched to a gene: 3. From germline, CDR1 is PRHDT and CDR2 FYEKMQ (reference sequence). The CDR3 is made up of 14 amino acids. CDR3 sequence: CASSSSGGTGELFF. In nucleotides, the CDR3 is TGTGCCAGCAGCTCCAGCGGGGGTACCGGGGAGCTGTTTTTT.

In this sample, this clonotype turned up a few times. This rearrangement joins TRBV4-3 to TRBJ2-2; 12 bases are a match to TRBD2. The V and J ends lost 3 bases and 3 bases, in that order; junction bases with no gene match: 8. CDR1 is LGHNA, CDR2 YSLEER, per germline. The CDR3 loop spans 18 amino acids. The CDR3 DNA sequence: TGCGCCAGCAGCCAGGACTTAAGACTAGCGGGAGACACCGGGGAGCTGTTTTTT. This encodes CASSQDLRLAGDTGELFF.

This chain joins TRBV2 and TRBJ2-5; possible D gene TRBD1, 6 bases. Looked up from germline, CDR1 is SNHLY and CDR2 is FYNNEI. Trimming stripped 4 bases from V and 2 bases from J, with 8 bases between. The CDR3 consists of 13 residues. This CDR3 is CASSVGAQETQYF. Here the CDR3 DNA reads TGTGCCAGCAGTGTGGGGGCACAAGAGACCCAGTACTTC.

This clonotype was seen at least ten times. This chain connects TRBV4-3 to TRBJ2-1; 13 bases line up with TRBD2. The germline CDR1 and CDR2 sequences are LGHNA and YSLEER. This CDR3 region has 16 residues. V shed 6 bases and J 9 bases; nucleotides not matched to a gene: 11. The CDR3 sequence: CASRNGLAGEGGEQFF. CDR3 DNA sequence: TGCGCCAGCAGAAACGGACTAGCGGGAGAGGGAGGTGAGCAGTTCTTC.

The rearrangement uses TRBV12-3 or TRBV12-4 and TRBJ2-3, with D possibly TRBD2 on 6 matching bases. V shed 6 bases and J shed 2 bases, with 12 bases lying between them. The CDR3 sequence is 14 residues long. As DNA, the CDR3 is TGTGCCAGCAGCCGGGACTCGACCACAGATACGCAGTATTTT. Its protein is CASSRDSTTDTQYF.

V is TRBV5-1 and J is TRBJ1-1; 8 bases match TRBD1. The CDR3 totals 14 residues. Germline V CDR1 and CDR2: SGHRS, YFSETQ. The V and J ends lost 3 bases and 0 bases, in that order; junction bases with no gene match: 1. CDR3 nucleotide sequence: TGCGCCAGCAGCTGGACAGGGATGAACACTGAAGCTTTCTTT. Translated, it gives CASSWTGMNTEAFF.

The gene calls are TRBV6-1 and TRBJ2-7; D remains unclear. Trimming pared 4 bases from V and 2 bases from J, leaving 15 bases between. Germline CDR1 MNHNS, CDR2 SASEGT. This CDR3 has 15 amino acids. The CDR3 loop is CASSVTDGETYEQYF. CDR3 nucleotide sequence: TGTGCCAGCAGTGTGACGGACGGAGAGACCTACGAGCAGTACTTC.

At least ten counts were recorded for this clonotype. The chain has TRBV6-5 and TRBJ2-3, with D unresolved. CDR1 and CDR2 (germline): MNHEY, SVGAGI. This CDR3 has 14 residues. Trimming pared 5 bases from V and 3 bases from J, leaving 12 bases between. The CDR3 reads CASSPNLGTDTQYF. The CDR3, as DNA: TGTGCCAGCAGTCCCAATTTGGGGACAGATACGCAGTATTTT.

In its sample, this clonotype was seen a few times. V and J are TRBV19 and TRBJ2-7; tentatively, D is TRBD2 (5 bases). The CDR3 runs 14 residues. Deletions cut 6 bases from V and 3 bases from J, with 15 bases between. Germline V gives CDR1 LNHDA, CDR2 SQIVND (reference sequence). The CDR3 is CASSPGFLDYEQYF. In DNA form, the CDR3 reads TGTGCCAGTAGCCCGGGATTTTTAGACTACGAGCAGTACTTC.

The table lists this clonotype with a few counts. The genes are TRBV19 and TRBJ2-2; D unclear. Deletions cut 5 bases from V and 4 bases from J, with 8 bases between. CDR3 length: 13 residues. Germline V gene sequence: CDR1 LNHDA, CDR2 SQIVND (reference sequence). The DNA for the CDR3 is TGTGCCAGTAGTCCCGCTAGCACCGGGGAGCTGTTTTTT. It encodes CASSPASTGELFF.

The chain links TRBV12-3 or TRBV12-4 to TRBJ1-5; D gene uncertain. Trimming stripped 3 bases from V and 7 bases from J, with 19 bases between. This CDR3 contains 16 residues. As DNA, the CDR3 is TGTGCCAGCAGTTTCGTTTTAGGACCGACCGCGCAGCCCCAGCATTTT. Protein: CASSFVLGPTAQPQHF.

The DNA of the CDR3 is TGTGCCAGCACCCCACTAGCGGGATATTTGGAGACCCAGTACTTC. Amino acids: CASTPLAGYLETQYF. The chain combines TRBV6-2 or TRBV6-3 with TRBJ2-5, with 10 bases matching TRBD2. CDR1 and CDR2 from the germline V gene are MNHEY and SVGEGT. The J segment lost 5 bases and the V segment lost 7 bases, leaving 10 bases of the junction unmatched. This CDR3 contains 15 residues.

V usage is TRBV3-1 and J usage is TRBJ2-5, with D perhaps given as TRBD1 or TRBD2 (6 bases each). This CDR3 region has 15 residues. The V gene's germline CDR1 is LGHDT and CDR2 YNNKEL (reference sequence). V was clipped by 0 bases and J by 1 base, with 9 bases between them. CDR3 region: CASSQDGGSQETQYF. The CDR3 DNA reads as TGTGCCAGCAGCCAAGACGGGGGCTCCCAAGAGACCCAGTACTTC.

The V and J genes are TRBV4-2 and TRBJ2-7, with 10 nucleotides matching TRBD2. The germline CDR1 and CDR2 sequences are LGHNA and YNFKEQ. J gave up 3 bases and V 0 bases, and 2 bases lay outside the gene matches. CDR3 length: 15 amino acids. CDR3 amino acids: CASSQEGTSDYEQYF. The CDR3, as DNA: TGTGCCAGCAGCCAAGAGGGGACTAGCGACTACGAGCAGTACTTC.

The chain couples TRBV4-1 to TRBJ2-7, with D tentatively TRBD2 (5 bases). The length of the CDR3 is 15 residues. Germline V CDR1 and CDR2: MGHRA, YSYEKL. The V gene lost 1 base and the J gene lost 2 bases, with 12 bases spanning the gap. In DNA form, the CDR3 reads TGCGCCAGCAGCCAAGTTCGGACTGGACCCTACGAGCAGTACTTC. Protein: CASSQVRTGPYEQYF.

The chain combines TRBV7-6 with TRBJ2-5, with 7 positions matching TRBD1. Unmatched junction bases numbered 9, after V lost 5 bases and J lost 3 bases. This CDR3 has 15 amino acids. CDR1 SGHVS and CDR2 FNYEAQ come from the germline V gene. CDR3: CASSPLRTGKETQYF. In DNA, the CDR3 is TGTGCCAGCAGCCCTTTAAGGACAGGAAAAGAGACCCAGTACTTC.

The chain combines TRBV12-3 or TRBV12-4 with TRBJ2-7; 7 bases are shared with TRBD2. The CDR3 is 14 amino acids. The V segment lost 3 bases and the J segment 1 base; nucleotides outside the gene matches: 3. The CDR3 nucleotides read TGTGCCAGCAGTTTTAAGCGGGATTCCTACGAGCAGTACTTC. It codes for CASSFKRDSYEQYF.

For the CDR3, the DNA is TGTGCCAGCAGTATCGGATATAGCTCCTACGAGCAGTACTTC. This encodes CASSIGYSSYEQYF. The rearrangement uses TRBV27 and TRBJ2-7; D unclear. The CDR3 totals 14 residues. Deletions cut 5 bases from V and 0 bases from J, with 11 bases between. Germline lookup yields CDR1 MNHEY and CDR2 SMNVEV (reference sequence).

This sequence joins TRBV5-1 and TRBJ2-3, with 14 bases fitting TRBD2. This CDR3 spans 18 amino acids. The V and J ends lost 6 bases and 2 bases, in that order; junction bases with no gene match: 11. Germline assignment: CDR1 SGHRS and CDR2 YFSETQ. CDR3 DNA: TGCGCCAGCAAGGGACTAGCGGGGGCCAGGCGGTTCACAGATACGCAGTATTTT. Amino acid sequence: CASKGLAGARRFTDTQYF.

This clonotype was observed a few times. This rearrangement joins TRBV24-1 to TRBJ2-1; D might be TRBD1 (6 bases). Trimming stripped 4 bases from V and 7 bases from J, with 10 bases between. The CDR3 is made up of 13 amino acids. Germline values: CDR1 KGHDR, CDR2 SFDVKD. The CDR3 reads CATSESRGNEQFF. CDR3 bases: TGTGCCACCAGTGAAAGTAGGGGGAATGAGCAGTTCTTC.